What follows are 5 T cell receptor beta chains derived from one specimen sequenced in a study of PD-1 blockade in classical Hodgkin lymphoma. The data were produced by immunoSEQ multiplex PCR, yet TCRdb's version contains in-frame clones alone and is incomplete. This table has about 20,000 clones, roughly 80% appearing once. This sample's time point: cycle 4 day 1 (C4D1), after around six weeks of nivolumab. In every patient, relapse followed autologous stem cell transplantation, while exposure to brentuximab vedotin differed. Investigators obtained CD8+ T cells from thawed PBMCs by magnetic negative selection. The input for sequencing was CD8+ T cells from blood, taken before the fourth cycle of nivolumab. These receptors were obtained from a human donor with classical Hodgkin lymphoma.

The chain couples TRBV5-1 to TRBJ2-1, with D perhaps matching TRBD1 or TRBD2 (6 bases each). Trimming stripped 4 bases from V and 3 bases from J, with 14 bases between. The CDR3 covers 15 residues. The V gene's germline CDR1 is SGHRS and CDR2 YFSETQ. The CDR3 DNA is TGCGCCAGCAGCCCCAGGGGAGGTTTCTACAATGAGCAGTTCTTC. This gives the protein CASSPRGGFYNEQFF.

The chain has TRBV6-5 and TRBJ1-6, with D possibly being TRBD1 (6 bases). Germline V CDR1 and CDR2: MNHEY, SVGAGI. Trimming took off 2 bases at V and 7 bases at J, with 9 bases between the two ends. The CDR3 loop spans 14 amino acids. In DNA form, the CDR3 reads TGTGCCAGCAGTTACCCGGACAGCAATTCACCCCTCCACTTT. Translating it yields CASSYPDSNSPLHF.

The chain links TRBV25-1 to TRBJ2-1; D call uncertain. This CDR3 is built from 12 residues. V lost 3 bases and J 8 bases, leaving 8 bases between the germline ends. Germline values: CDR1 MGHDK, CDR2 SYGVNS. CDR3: CASSDLVDEQFF. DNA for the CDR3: TGTGCCAGCAGTGATCTCGTTGATGAGCAGTTCTTC.

The CDR3, as DNA: TGTGCCAGCAGCCGAGCGGGAGAGCAGTACTTC. Amino acids: CASSRAGEQYF. The chain is built from TRBV7-9 and TRBJ2-7; 7 bases map to TRBD2. Germline V lookup: CDR1 SEHNR, CDR2 FQNEAQ (reference sequence). The CDR3 consists of 11 residues. The trim removed 5 bases at V and 7 bases at J, leaving 2 bases unmatched.

In nucleotides, the CDR3 is TGTGCCAGCAGCTCGGACGGAGGTTACGAGCAGTACTTC. It is translated as CASSSDGGYEQYF. V is TRBV7-2 and J is TRBJ2-7, with D possibly TRBD2 on 5 matching bases. The germline V gene encodes CDR1 SGHTA and CDR2 FQGNSA. The CDR3 has 13 residues. Trimming stripped 4 bases from V and 4 bases from J, with 11 bases between. Full variable domain (remainder filled in from reference TRBV7-2 and TRBJ2-7): GAGVSQSPSNKVTEKGKDVELRCDPISGHTALYWYRQSLGQGLEFLIYFQGNSAPDKSGLPSDRFSAERTGGSVSTLTIQRTQQEDSAVYLCASSSDGGYEQYFGPGTRLTVT.